The 9 T cell receptor beta chains below come from one sample, sequenced in a study of vaccination effects on CD4 cells after COVID-19. The table came from immunoSEQ multiplex PCR; TCRdb's copy has only in-frame clones and leaves some out. In the table there are about 76,000 clones, roughly four fifths of which are singletons. The culture ran for roughly 10 days before CD4+ T cells were isolated. These receptors lack a known antigen. The sample consisted of CD4+ T cells from PBMCs cultured without peptide, taken before COVID-19 vaccination. The source of these receptors is a human donor who received a COVID-19 vaccine.

CDR3: CANSVELNQPQHF. CDR3 DNA: TGTGCCAACAGCGTAGAACTCAATCAGCCCCAGCATTTT. This chain links TRBV2 with TRBJ1-5, with D uncertain. The CDR3 runs 13 residues. V was clipped by 10 bases and J by 3 bases, with 13 bases between them. CDR1 and CDR2 (germline): SNHLY, FYNNEI.

The CDR3 loop is CASSRTPAETQYF. CDR3 sequence (DNA): TGTGCCAGCAGTCGGACACCTGCGGAGACCCAGTACTTC. This chain links TRBV6-5 with TRBJ2-5, with D tentatively TRBD1 (5 bases). The CDR3 sequence is 13 residues long. CDR1 is MNHEY, CDR2 SVGAGI, per germline. V dropped 5 bases and J dropped 5 bases, with 12 bases sitting between them.

In DNA form, the CDR3 reads TGTGCCAGCAGCTTAGTTAAGGGGGTGGGAGGCTACACCTTC. It is translated as CASSLVKGVGGYTF. This chain links TRBV7-2 with TRBJ1-2, with D possibly being TRBD1 (6 bases). V dropped 1 base and J dropped 8 bases, with 14 bases sitting between them. The germline CDR1 and CDR2 sequences are SGHTA and FQGNSA. This CDR3 has 14 residues.

The V gene is TRBV7-2, the J gene TRBJ2-7; a possible D gene is TRBD2 (6 bases). Deletions cut 2 bases from V and 4 bases from J, with 9 bases between. This CDR3 is 13 amino acids long. Looked up from germline, CDR1 is SGHTA and CDR2 is FQGNSA. The CDR3 DNA is TGTGCCAGCAGCTTATCTGCGGGGTACGAGCAGTACGTC. This sequence encodes CASSLSAGYEQYV.

The chain carries TRBV5-8 and TRBJ1-2; D not certain. The CDR3 contains 15 residues. Germline lookup yields CDR1 SGHTS and CDR2 YDEGEE. The V end was cut by 4 bases, the J end by 4 bases, with 17 bases between. The CDR3: CASSPRRVVGYGYTF. As DNA, the CDR3 is TGTGCCAGCAGCCCAAGGAGGGTAGTTGGCTATGGCTACACCTTC.

This rearrangement joins TRBV5-1 to TRBJ2-5, with 10 bases lining up with TRBD2. CDR1 SGHRS and CDR2 YFSETQ come from the germline V gene. Trimming cost V 2 bases and J 0 bases; bases outside gene matches: 1. This CDR3 has 15 amino acids. DNA of the CDR3: TGCGCCAGCAGCTTACTAGCGGGGAACCAAGAGACCCAGTACTTC. Protein: CASSLLAGNQETQYF.

V gene TRBV5-5 combines with J gene TRBJ1-1; D not resolved. Germline V gene lookup returns CDR1 SGHKS and CDR2 YYEKEE (reference sequence). V was clipped by 0 bases and J by 1 base, with 7 bases between them. The CDR3 contains 14 residues. The CDR3 DNA reads as TGTGCCAGCAGCTTGGATGCAGGGAACACTGAAGCTTTCTTT. As protein: CASSLDAGNTEAFF.

The chain employs TRBV5-6 and TRBJ2-3, with no clear D. CDR1 and CDR2 (germline): SGHDT, YYEEEE. This CDR3 region has 15 residues. V shed 2 bases and J shed 0 bases, with 10 bases lying between them. The CDR3 DNA reads TGTGCCAGCAGCTTAGTCGGAACTAGCACAGATACGCAGTATTTT. It yields the protein CASSLVGTSTDTQYF.

CDR3 sequence reads: CASSEYGRGYSNQPQHF. The CDR3 DNA follows: TGTGCCAGCAGTGAATACGGCAGGGGATATAGCAATCAGCCCCAGCATTTT. The chain is built from TRBV6-1 and TRBJ1-5, with D perhaps TRBD1 (6 bases). The CDR3 loop spans 17 amino acids. Between the trimmed V and J ends, which lost 2 bases and 0 bases, there was a span of 14 bases. Germline values: CDR1 MNHNS, CDR2 SASEGT.